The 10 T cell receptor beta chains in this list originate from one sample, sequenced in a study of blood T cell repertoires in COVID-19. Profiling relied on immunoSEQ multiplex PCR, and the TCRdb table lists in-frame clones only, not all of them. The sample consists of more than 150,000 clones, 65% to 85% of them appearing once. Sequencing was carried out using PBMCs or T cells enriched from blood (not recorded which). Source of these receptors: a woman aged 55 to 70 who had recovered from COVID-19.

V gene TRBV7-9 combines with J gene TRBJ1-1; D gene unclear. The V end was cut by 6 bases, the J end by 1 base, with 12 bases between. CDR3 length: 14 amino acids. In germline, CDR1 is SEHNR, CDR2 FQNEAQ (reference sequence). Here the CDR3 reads CASSFPERNTEAFF. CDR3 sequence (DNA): TGTGCCAGCAGTTTTCCGGAGAGGAACACTGAAGCTTTCTTT.

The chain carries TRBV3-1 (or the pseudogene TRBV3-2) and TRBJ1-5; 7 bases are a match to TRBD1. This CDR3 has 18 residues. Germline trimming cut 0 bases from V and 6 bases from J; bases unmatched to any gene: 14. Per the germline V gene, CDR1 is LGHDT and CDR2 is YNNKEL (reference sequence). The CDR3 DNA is TGTGCCAGCAGCCAAGAATCTCCCCGGACAGGAGTAGGTCAGCCCCAGCATTTT. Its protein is CASSQESPRTGVGQPQHF.

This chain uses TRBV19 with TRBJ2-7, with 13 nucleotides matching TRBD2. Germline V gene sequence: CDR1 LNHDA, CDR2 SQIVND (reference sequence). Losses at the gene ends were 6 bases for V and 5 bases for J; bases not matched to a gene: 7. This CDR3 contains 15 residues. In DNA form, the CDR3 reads TGTGCCAGTAGCCGGACTAGCGGGAGTCCCCACGAGCAGTACTTC. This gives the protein CASSRTSGSPHEQYF.

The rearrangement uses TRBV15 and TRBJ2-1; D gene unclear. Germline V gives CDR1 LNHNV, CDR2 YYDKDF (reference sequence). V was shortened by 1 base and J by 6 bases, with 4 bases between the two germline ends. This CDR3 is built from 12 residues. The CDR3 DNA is TGTGCCACCAGCAGAGTGGCCAATGAGCAGTTCTTC. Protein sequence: CATSRVANEQFF.

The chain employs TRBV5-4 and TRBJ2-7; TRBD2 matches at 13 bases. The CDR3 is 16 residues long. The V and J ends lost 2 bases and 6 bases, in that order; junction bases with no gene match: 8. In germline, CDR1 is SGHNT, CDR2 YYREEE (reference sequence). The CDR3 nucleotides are TGTGCCAGCAGCTTAAGACTAGCGGGAGGAATGGGCGAGCAGTACTTC. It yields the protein CASSLRLAGGMGEQYF.

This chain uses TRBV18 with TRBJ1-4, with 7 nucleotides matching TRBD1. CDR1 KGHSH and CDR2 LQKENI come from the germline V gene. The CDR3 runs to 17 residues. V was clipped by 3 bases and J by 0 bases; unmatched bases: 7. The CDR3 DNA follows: TGTGCCAGCTCACCGGGGACAGCCTCAGCAACTAATGAAAAACTGTTTTTT. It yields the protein CASSPGTASATNEKLFF.

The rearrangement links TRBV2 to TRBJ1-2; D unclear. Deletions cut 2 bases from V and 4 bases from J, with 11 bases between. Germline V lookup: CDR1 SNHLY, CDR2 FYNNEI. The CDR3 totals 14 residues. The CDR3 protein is CASSESSTFYGYTF. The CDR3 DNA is TGTGCCAGCAGTGAAAGTAGCACCTTCTATGGCTACACCTTC.

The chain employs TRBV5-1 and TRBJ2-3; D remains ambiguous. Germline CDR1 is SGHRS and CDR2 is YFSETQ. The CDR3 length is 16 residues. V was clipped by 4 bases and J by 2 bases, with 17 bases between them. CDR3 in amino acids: CASSRDARLATDTQYF. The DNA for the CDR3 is TGCGCCAGCAGCCGAGATGCCAGACTCGCCACAGATACGCAGTATTTT.

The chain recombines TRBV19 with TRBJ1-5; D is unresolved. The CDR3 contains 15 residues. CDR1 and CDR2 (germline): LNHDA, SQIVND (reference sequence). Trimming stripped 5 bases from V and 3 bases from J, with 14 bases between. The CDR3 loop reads CASSEVWGDNQPQHF. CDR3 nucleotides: TGTGCCAGTAGTGAGGTATGGGGAGACAATCAGCCCCAGCATTTT.

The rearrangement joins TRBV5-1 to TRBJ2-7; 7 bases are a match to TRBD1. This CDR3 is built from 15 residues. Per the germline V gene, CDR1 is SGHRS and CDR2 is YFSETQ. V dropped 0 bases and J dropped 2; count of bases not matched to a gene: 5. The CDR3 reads CASSLGTGQTYEQYF. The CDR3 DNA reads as TGCGCCAGCAGCTTGGGGACAGGACAAACCTACGAGCAGTACTTC.